This passage covers 26 T cell receptor beta chains from one sample sequenced in a study of shared clonotypes between healthy human individuals (dated by TCRdb to the early 2020s). Preparation of the library involved the immunoSEQ multiplex PCR assay. Not all clones reach the TCRdb copy of this immuneACCESS table, which keeps in-frame sequences only. Checked studies attribute under half of the gap to unresolved V genes and leave the rest unexplained. The sample profile shows roughly 2.1 million clones; about 92% of them were found once. The ten largest clonotypes hold under 2% of the sample. CD8 naive samples were obtained by positive selection for CCR7 among CD45RO-negative cells, yielding a CD45RA+CCR7+ population from which TemRA cells were excluded. Sample: naive CD8+ T cells from PBMCs. The cell subset or site label here, explained by the study, means: CD45RA+CCR7+. These receptor sequences come from a man younger than 35 in good health. Some clones in this sample may be carry-over from other donors' samples.

The V gene is TRBV7-9, the J gene TRBJ1-1, with D tentatively TRBD1 (5 bases). This CDR3 region has 15 residues. The germline V gene encodes CDR1 SEHNR and CDR2 FQNEAQ (reference sequence). The V and J ends lost 1 base and 5 bases respectively, with 14 bases between them. The CDR3 is CASSLVAREKTEAFF. The CDR3 nucleotides are TGTGCCAGCAGCTTAGTGGCCAGGGAAAAAACTGAAGCTTTCTTT.

V is TRBV19 and J is TRBJ1-1; TRBD1 agrees at 9 bases. CDR3 size: 13 residues. V was clipped by 10 bases and J by 4 bases; unmatched bases: 7. From germline, CDR1 is LNHDA and CDR2 SQIVND (reference sequence). The CDR3 nucleotides are TGTGCCACCCGGGACAGGGACCTCACTGAAGCTTTCTTT. It is translated as CATRDRDLTEAFF.

A remark on this clone: The sample holds other DNA sequences that translate to the same CDR3. The rearrangement links TRBV6-5 to TRBJ2-7; D unresolved. Germline assignment: CDR1 MNHEY and CDR2 SVGAGI. The CDR3 covers 13 residues. Trimming removed 6 bases at V and 0 bases at J, with 9 bases between. Here the CDR3 reads CASSLDGSYEQYF. The CDR3 DNA follows: TGTGCCAGCAGCCTGGACGGCTCCTACGAGCAGTACTTC.

The CDR3 nucleotides read TGTGCCAGCAGTTATGGGGTTAATAGCAATCAGCCCCAGCATTTT. Translation gives CASSYGVNSNQPQHF. The chain uses TRBV6-6 and TRBJ1-5, with D unclear. CDR3 length equals 15 residues. Germline V lookup: CDR1 MNHNY, CDR2 SVGAGI (reference sequence). Trimming took off 3 bases at V and 0 bases at J, with 9 bases between the two ends.

The CDR3 region is CASSFGTGLIYEQYF. The DNA for the CDR3 is TGTGCCAGCAGCTTCGGGACAGGGTTAATCTACGAGCAGTACTTC. V usage is TRBV5-8 and J usage is TRBJ2-7, with TRBD1 identical over 9 bases. Germline values: CDR1 SGHTS, CDR2 YDEGEE. Unmatched junction bases numbered 6, after V lost 2 bases and J lost 3 bases. The CDR3 is made up of 15 amino acids.

This chain connects TRBV6-1 to TRBJ2-1, with D perhaps given as TRBD1 or TRBD2 (5 bases each). V lost 3 bases, J lost 0 bases, and 9 bases lay in between. The CDR3 covers 15 residues. Germline CDR1 reads MNHNS; CDR2 reads SASEGT. The CDR3 bases are TGTGCCAGCAGTGATTGGGGGAACTCCTACAATGAGCAGTTCTTC. Translation: CASSDWGNSYNEQFF.

The J gene is TRBJ1-2, the V gene TRBV9; no reliable D call. Trimming stripped 1 base from V and 0 bases from J, with 13 bases between. Germline values: CDR1 SGDLS, CDR2 YYNGEE. The CDR3 sequence is 16 residues long. The CDR3 coding sequence is TGTGCCAGCAGCGTATCGTGGCGGAGCACTAACTATGGCTACACCTTC. This codes for CASSVSWRSTNYGYTF.

The chain employs TRBV15 and TRBJ2-1; tentative D call: TRBD1 (5 bases). The CDR3 length is 13 residues. V gave up 4 bases and J gave up 7 bases, with 11 bases separating them. CDR1 and CDR2 (germline): LNHNV, YYDKDF (reference sequence). The DNA for the CDR3 is TGTGCCACCAGCAAACCAGGGCTGAATGAGCAGTTCTTC. Its protein product is CATSKPGLNEQFF.

The chain combines TRBV4-3 with TRBJ2-7; 10 positions agree with TRBD2. After removal of 0 bases from V and 3 bases from J, the junction contained 5 bases not matched to a gene. Germline V gene data show CDR1 as LGHNA and CDR2 as YSLEER. The CDR3 contains 16 residues. Here the CDR3 reads CASSQESTSGLYEQYF. In nucleotides, the CDR3 is TGCGCCAGCAGCCAAGAATCGACTAGCGGGCTCTACGAGCAGTACTTC.

V and J are TRBV6-6 and TRBJ2-5, with 11 nucleotides matching TRBD1. Per the germline V gene, CDR1 is MNHNY and CDR2 is SVGAGI (reference sequence). V lost 2 bases to trimming and J lost 6 bases; unmatched junction nucleotides: 5. The CDR3 loop spans 15 amino acids. CDR3 DNA: TGTGCCAGCAGTTACCTGGGACAGGGGGGGCAGACCCAGTACTTC. Its translation is CASSYLGQGGQTQYF.

The chain combines TRBV7-3 with TRBJ2-3, with TRBD1 identical over 10 bases. J was trimmed by 6 bases and V by 4 bases; bases with no gene match: 10. The CDR3 covers 16 residues. CDR1 and CDR2 (germline): SGHTA, FQGTGA. CDR3 protein: CASSSIPTGGPDTQYF. The CDR3 nucleotides are TGTGCCAGCAGCTCGATTCCGACAGGGGGCCCGGATACGCAGTATTTT.

Remarks on this clone: Other nucleotide sequences in the sample specify the same CDR3. V gene TRBV27 combines with J gene TRBJ1-5, with 10 bases lining up with TRBD1. Losses at the gene ends were 2 bases for V and 2 bases for J; bases not matched to a gene: 0. Germline V gives CDR1 MNHEY, CDR2 SMNVEV (reference sequence). The CDR3 loop spans 15 amino acids. CDR3 DNA: TGTGCCAGCAGTTTAGGGACAGGGGGCAATCAGCCCCAGCATTTT. Protein: CASSLGTGGNQPQHF.

This sequence joins TRBV9 and TRBJ2-7; maybe TRBD1 (6 bases). Trimming left V 0 bases short and J 3 bases short, with 16 bases between. This CDR3 has 16 amino acids. Germline CDR1 is SGDLS and CDR2 is YYNGEE. CDR3 in DNA: TGTGCCAGCAGCGTAGAGGGGCAGGGGTCGAGCTACGAGCAGTACTTC. Protein sequence: CASSVEGQGSSYEQYF. Complete variable domain (other parts from reference TRBV9 and TRBJ2-7): DSGVTQTPKHLITATGQRVTLRCSPRSGDLSVYWYQQSLDQGLQFLIQYYNGEERAKGNILERFSAQQFPDLHSELNLSSLELGDSALYFCASSVEGQGSSYEQYFGPGTRLTVT.

The chain carries TRBV27 and TRBJ2-3, with a tentative D call TRBD2 (6 bases). From germline, CDR1 is MNHEY and CDR2 SMNVEV (reference sequence). V dropped 7 bases and J dropped 4 bases, with 24 bases sitting between them. The CDR3 extends over 17 amino acids. In DNA, the CDR3 is TGTGCCAGCACTACCCTGCCCCCAGCGGGTTTTTCAGATACGCAGTATTTT. It translates to CASTTLPPAGFSDTQYF.

The chain carries TRBV9 and TRBJ1-5, with 7 bases aligning to TRBD1. Losses at the gene ends were 4 bases for V and 4 bases for J; bases not matched to a gene: 5. The germline CDR1 and CDR2 sequences are SGDLS and YYNGEE. This CDR3 is 14 amino acids long. The DNA for the CDR3 is TGTGCCAGCAGCCACGGACAGGCAAATCAGCCCCAGCATTTT. This codes for CASSHGQANQPQHF. Combining the CDR3 with reference TRBV9 and TRBJ1-5 gives the whole variable domain DSGVTQTPKHLITATGQRVTLRCSPRSGDLSVYWYQQSLDQGLQFLIQYYNGEERAKGNILERFSAQQFPDLHSELNLSSLELGDSALYFCASSHGQANQPQHFGDGTRLSIL.

This clone was observed a few times. V is TRBV9 and J is TRBJ2-7; D uncertain. The CDR3 loop spans 13 amino acids. Trimming stripped 0 bases from V and 3 bases from J, with 7 bases between. From germline, CDR1 is SGDLS and CDR2 YYNGEE. This CDR3 is CASSVAQNYEQYF. The CDR3 DNA reads as TGTGCCAGCAGCGTAGCACAGAACTACGAGCAGTACTTC.

A few counts support this clone. CDR3 loop: CASSLYGQVVNTEAFF. The CDR3 DNA follows: TGTGCCAGCAGTTTATATGGGCAGGTTGTGAACACTGAAGCTTTCTTT. This rearrangement joins TRBV28 to TRBJ1-1; D unclear. This CDR3 contains 16 residues. Germline loops: CDR1 MDHEN, CDR2 SYDVKM. V was clipped by 1 base and J by 0 bases, with 12 bases between them.

The chain employs TRBV7-9 and TRBJ2-3; perhaps TRBD2 as D (7 bases). Germline CDR1 and CDR2: SEHNR and FQNEAQ (reference sequence). Trimming took off 5 bases at V and 4 bases at J, with 16 bases between the two ends. The length of the CDR3 is 15 residues. CDR3 sequence (DNA): TGTGCCAGCAGCGAGGGGGGAGGGCTCTCAGATACGCAGTATTTT. It is translated as CASSEGGGLSDTQYF.

V gene TRBV4-3 combines with J gene TRBJ2-1; 11 bases are a match to TRBD1. V gave up 4 bases and J gave up 9 bases; unmatched junction bases: 8. Per the germline V gene, CDR1 is LGHNA and CDR2 is YSLEER. This CDR3 has 15 residues. Written as DNA, the CDR3 is TGCGCCAGCAGCCCCCAGGACAGGGGGCGCGGTGAGCAGTTCTTC. Encoded protein: CASSPQDRGRGEQFF.

This clone was seen only once. The gene calls are TRBV19 and TRBJ2-1; 11 bases map to TRBD1. Trimming took 5 bases from V and 7 from J; bases not matched to a gene: 7. CDR3 size: 15 residues. Germline assignment: CDR1 LNHDA and CDR2 SQIVND (reference sequence). The CDR3 region has the DNA TGTGCCAGTAGTTTAATCCGGGACAGGGGGAATGAGCAGTTCTTC. Its translation: CASSLIRDRGNEQFF.

This clone was observed a handful of times. This chain uses TRBV7-8 with TRBJ1-5, with D unresolved. With 2 bases removed from V and 4 bases from J, the gap between germline ends came to 6 bases. From germline, CDR1 is SGHVS and CDR2 FQNEAQ. This CDR3 contains 13 residues. CDR3 amino acids: CASSLLANQPQHF. The CDR3 region has the DNA TGTGCCAGCAGCTTACTGGCTAATCAGCCCCAGCATTTT.

The chain carries TRBV4-2 and TRBJ2-7; 12 nucleotides line up with TRBD2. The trim removed 2 bases at V and 7 bases at J, leaving 6 bases unmatched. The CDR3 consists of 15 residues. Germline loops: CDR1 LGHNA, CDR2 YNFKEQ. The CDR3 spells CASSQKTSGSGEQYF. CDR3 DNA sequence: TGTGCCAGCAGCCAAAAGACTAGCGGGAGTGGGGAGCAGTACTTC.

Worth noting for this clone: Different DNA sequences within this sample yield the same CDR3. The rearrangement uses TRBV18 and TRBJ2-5; D call uncertain. The CDR3 is made up of 13 amino acids. Germline assignment: CDR1 KGHSH and CDR2 LQKENI. Trimming pared 2 bases from V and 2 bases from J, leaving 6 bases between. The CDR3 region is CASSPERQETQYF. The CDR3 nucleotides read TGTGCCAGCTCACCAGAGCGACAAGAGACCCAGTACTTC.

V and J are TRBV7-9 and TRBJ2-1, with no clear D. The CDR3 sequence is 11 residues long. Trimming stripped 6 bases from V and 8 bases from J, with 8 bases between. Germline V CDR1 and CDR2: SEHNR, FQNEAQ (reference sequence). The DNA of the CDR3 is TGTGCCAGCAGAACTATCGATGAGCAGTTCTTC. It codes for CASRTIDEQFF.

Regarding this clone: Other DNA sequences in the sample encode the same CDR3. The V and J genes are TRBV11-2 and TRBJ1-5; no clear D gene. Trimming removed 3 bases from V and 7 bases from J, with 10 bases in between. Per the germline V gene, CDR1 is SGHAT and CDR2 is FQNNGV. The CDR3 sequence is 13 residues long. This chain's CDR3 is CASSLGLGQPQHF. CDR3 bases: TGTGCCAGCAGCTTGGGGTTAGGACAGCCCCAGCATTTT.

The chain joins TRBV27 to TRBJ1-1, with D possibly matching TRBD1 (5 bases). Trimming removed 1 base from V and 8 bases from J, with 8 bases in between. The CDR3 length is 12 residues. The germline V gene has CDR1 MNHEY and CDR2 SMNVEV (reference sequence). In nucleotides, the CDR3 is TGTGCCAGCAGTTTATTTGGGGGGGAAGCTTTCTTT. It specifies CASSLFGGEAFF.